The rows below give T cell receptor beta chains drawn from one sample of a study of cytomegalovirus exposure and HLA in healthy donors. Measured with immunoSEQ multiplex PCR; TCRdb has only the in-frame clones, and not every one. This sample has roughly 130,000 clones, with 65% to 90% found just once. The sequenced sample was PBMCs. The source of these receptors is a man younger than 35 in good health and CMV-seronegative. The CDR3 runs from the conserved cysteine through the conserved F or W. Each record gives: clone size, D gene, V gene, J gene, CDR3 protein, CDR3 DNA. A D gene is named only where the DNA matches it firmly. Size values are once, few and many counts, or a class for expanded clones, and some rows have none.

NA,NA,TRBV6-6,TRBJ2-7,CASSYSIPPREQYF,TGTGCCAGCAGTTACTCGATTCCCCCTCGGGAGCAGTACTTC
NA,NA,TRBV7-9,TRBJ1-1,CASSLGGSRSEAFF,TGTGCCAGCAGCTTAGGTGGCAGTCGTTCTGAAGCTTTCTTT
NA,TRBD2,TRBV4-1,TRBJ2-7,CASSQDSTSGGRSSYEQYF,TGCGCCAGCAGCCAAGATAGTACTAGCGGGGGGCGTAGCTCCTACGAGCAGTACTTC
NA,TRBD2,TRBV4-3,TRBJ2-3,CASKAGLAGIDTQYF,TGCGCCAGCAAGGCGGGACTAGCGGGGATTGATACGCAGTATTTT
NA,TRBD2,TRBV27,TRBJ2-1,CAIGGISSYNEQFF,TGTGCCATCGGGGGGATAAGCTCCTACAATGAGCAGTTCTTC
NA,NA,TRBV7-9,TRBJ1-3,CASSFSPVSGNTIYF,TGTGCCAGCAGCTTTAGTCCCGTCTCTGGAAACACCATATATTTT
NA,TRBD1,TRBV30,TRBJ1-2,CAVDRDLTGYTF,TGTGCCGTGGACAGGGATCTTACTGGCTACACCTTC
few,NA,TRBV25-1,TRBJ1-1,CASSEWGGNTEAFF,TGTGCCAGCAGTGAATGGGGGGGGAACACTGAAGCTTTCTTT
NA,TRBD2,TRBV7-9,TRBJ2-1,CASSRLAGGLYNEQFF,TGTGCCAGCAGCAGACTAGCGGGGGGGCTCTACAATGAGCAGTTCTTC
NA,NA,TRBV6-6,TRBJ1-3,CASTTGSSGNTIYF,TGTGCCAGCACCACGGGAAGCTCTGGAAACACCATATATTTT
NA,NA,TRBV5-1,TRBJ1-1,CASSTKGGTEAFF,TGCGCCAGCAGCACCAAGGGAGGCACTGAAGCTTTCTTT
once,TRBD1,TRBV7-2,TRBJ2-7,CASSLEARDRAYEQYF,TGTGCCAGCAGCTTAGAGGCGAGGGACAGAGCCTACGAGCAGTACTTC
NA,TRBD1,TRBV27,TRBJ1-1,CASSPLAGGTEAFF,TGTGCCAGCAGTCCCCTCGCAGGGGGGACTGAAGCTTTCTTT
NA,TRBD1,TRBV5-1,TRBJ1-1,CASSLGTGGVGGTEAFF,TGCGCCAGCAGCTTGGGAACAGGGGGGGTTGGTGGCACTGAAGCTTTCTTT
NA,NA,TRBV9,TRBJ1-4,CASSASLFATNEKLFF,TGTGCCAGCAGCGCGTCCCTCTTTGCAACTAATGAAAAACTGTTTTTT
NA,NA,TRBV15,TRBJ2-7,CATSRDRSSYEQYF,TGTGCCACCAGCAGAGATCGGAGCTCCTACGAGCAGTACTTC
NA,TRBD1,TRBV19,TRBJ2-4,CASSNLGQPGDIQYF,TGTGCCAGTAGTAACTTGGGACAGCCAGGGGACATTCAGTACTTC
few,NA,TRBV12-1,TRBJ2-1,CASSFQQGAWDEQFF,TGTGCCAGCAGCTTTCAACAGGGGGCATGGGATGAGCAGTTCTTC
NA,TRBD1,TRBV10-3,TRBJ1-2,CAINLQTGDYGYTF,TGTGCCATCAACTTACAGACAGGGGACTATGGCTACACCTTC
NA,TRBD1,TRBV13,TRBJ1-2,CASSSEGINPGTETNYGYTF,TGTGCCAGCAGCTCCGAGGGGATAAACCCCGGGACAGAAACTAACTATGGCTACACCTTC
NA,TRBD1,TRBV5-1,TRBJ1-2,CASSPNRGDYGYTF,TGCGCCAGCAGCCCAAACAGGGGCGATTATGGCTACACCTTC
few,TRBD2,TRBV7-9,TRBJ2-1,CASSLVGSGGVEQFF,TGTGCCAGCAGCTTAGTGGGTAGCGGGGGTGTTGAGCAGTTCTTC